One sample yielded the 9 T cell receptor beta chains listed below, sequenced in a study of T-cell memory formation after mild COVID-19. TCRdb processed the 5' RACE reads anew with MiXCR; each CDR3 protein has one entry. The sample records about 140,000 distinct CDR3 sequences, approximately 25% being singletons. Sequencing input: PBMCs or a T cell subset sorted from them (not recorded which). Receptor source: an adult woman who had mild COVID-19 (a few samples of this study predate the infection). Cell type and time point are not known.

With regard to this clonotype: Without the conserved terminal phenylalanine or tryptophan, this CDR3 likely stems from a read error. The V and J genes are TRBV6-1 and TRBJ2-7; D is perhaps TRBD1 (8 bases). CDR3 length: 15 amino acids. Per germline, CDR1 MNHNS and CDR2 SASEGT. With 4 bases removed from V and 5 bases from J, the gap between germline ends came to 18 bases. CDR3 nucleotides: TGTGCCAGCAGTGCCAACAGGGGGGGAATCAACGAGCAGTACTTA. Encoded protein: CASSANRGGINEQYL.

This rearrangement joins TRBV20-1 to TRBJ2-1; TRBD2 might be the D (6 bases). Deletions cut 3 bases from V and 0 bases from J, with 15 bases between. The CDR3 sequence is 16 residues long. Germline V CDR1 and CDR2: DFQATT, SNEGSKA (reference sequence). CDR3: CSARASGESSYNEQFF. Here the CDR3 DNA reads TGCAGTGCTAGGGCGTCGGGGGAAAGCTCCTACAATGAGCAGTTCTTC.

This chain's CDR3 is CASSLGSLQGANQDTQYF. In nucleotides, the CDR3 is TGTGCCAGCAGTTTAGGGTCCCTACAGGGGGCGAACCAAGATACGCAGTATTTT. V is TRBV12-3 or TRBV12-4 and J is TRBJ2-3; the match to TRBD1 covers 9 bases. The trim removed 1 base at V and 5 bases at J, leaving 13 bases unmatched. CDR3 length: 18 amino acids.

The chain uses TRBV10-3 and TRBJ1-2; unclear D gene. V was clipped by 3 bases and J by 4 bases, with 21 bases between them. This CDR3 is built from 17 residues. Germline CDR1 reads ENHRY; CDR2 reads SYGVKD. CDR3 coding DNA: TGTGCCATCAGTGAAGAGGATCGTCTGGCCTTCCTCTATGGCTACACCTTC. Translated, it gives CAISEEDRLAFLYGYTF.

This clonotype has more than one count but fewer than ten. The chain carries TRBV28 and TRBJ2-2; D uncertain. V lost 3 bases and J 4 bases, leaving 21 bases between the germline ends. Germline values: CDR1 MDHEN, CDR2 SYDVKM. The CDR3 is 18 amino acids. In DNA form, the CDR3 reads TGTGCCAGCAGTTTCCGAGTCTTAGTCAGGCTGTCCACCGGGGAGCTGTTTTTT. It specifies CASSFRVLVRLSTGELFF. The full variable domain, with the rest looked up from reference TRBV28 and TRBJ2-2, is DVKVTQSSRYLVKRTGEKVFLECVQDMDHENMFWYRQDPGLGLRLIYFSYDVKMKEKGDIPEGYSVSREKKERFSLILESASTNQTSMYLCASSFRVLVRLSTGELFFGEGSRLTVL.

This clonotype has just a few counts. CDR3 residues: CASSTATEAFF. The CDR3 DNA is TGTGCCAGCAGCACAGCCACTGAAGCTTTCTTT. The chain joins TRBV12-3 or TRBV12-4 to TRBJ1-1, with no clear D. The CDR3 extends over 11 amino acids. Trimming removed 6 bases from V and 4 bases from J, with 6 bases in between.

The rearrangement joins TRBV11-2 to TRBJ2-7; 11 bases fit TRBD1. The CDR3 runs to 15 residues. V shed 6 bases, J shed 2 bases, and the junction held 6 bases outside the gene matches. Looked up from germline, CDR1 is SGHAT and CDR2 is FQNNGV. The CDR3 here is CASRFGQGAAYEQYF. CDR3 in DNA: TGTGCCAGCAGATTTGGACAGGGGGCCGCCTACGAGCAGTACTTC.

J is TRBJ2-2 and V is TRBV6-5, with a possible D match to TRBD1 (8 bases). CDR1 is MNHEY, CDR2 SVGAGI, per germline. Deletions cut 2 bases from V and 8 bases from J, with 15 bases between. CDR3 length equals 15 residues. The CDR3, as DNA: TGTGCCAGCAGTTACGATACAGGGGGGGTGGGGGAGCTGTTTTTT. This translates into CASSYDTGGVGELFF.

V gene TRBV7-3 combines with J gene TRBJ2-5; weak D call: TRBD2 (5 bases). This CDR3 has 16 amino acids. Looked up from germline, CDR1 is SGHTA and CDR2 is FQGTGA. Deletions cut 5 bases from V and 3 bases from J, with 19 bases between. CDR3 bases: TGTGCCAGCAGCCTCCTGGACGGGGTCTTCGAAGAGACCCAGTACTTC. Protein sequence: CASSLLDGVFEETQYF.